The 16 T cell receptor beta chains in this list originate from one sample, sequenced in a study of cytomegalovirus exposure and HLA in healthy donors (dated 2017 in TCRdb). Libraries were built with the immunoSEQ multiplex PCR assay. For the multiplex PCR, a mixture combining 60 forward primers for TCR Vbeta segments and 13 reverse primers for TCR Jbeta segments was used. Here the immuneACCESS table is served through TCRdb, limited to in-frame sequences with V and J called. Missing clones are a known gap in these copies; in checked studies unresolved V genes cover under half, and the rest lacks a known reason. The table for this sample lists 110,000 to 150,000 clones; roughly 80% of them were counted only once. The top ten clones comprise approximately 4.2% of the sample. The sequenced sample consisted of PBMCs. The receptors here all came from a woman between 40 and 55 years old in good health and CMV-seropositive.

This chain links TRBV18 with TRBJ2-4, with 9 nucleotides matching TRBD1. In germline, CDR1 is KGHSH, CDR2 LQKENI. CDR3 size: 15 residues. V shed 10 bases, J shed 3 bases, and the junction held 10 bases outside the gene matches. The CDR3 DNA reads TGTGCCACCCGACAGGGGGGTGGCGGCAAAAACATTCAGTACTTC. Translation gives CATRQGGGGKNIQYF.

The chain uses TRBV25-1 and TRBJ2-2; tentatively, D is TRBD1 (5 bases). The V gene's germline CDR1 is MGHDK and CDR2 SYGVNS. With 2 bases removed from V and 2 bases from J, the gap between germline ends came to 9 bases. This CDR3 comprises 15 residues. The CDR3 nucleotides read TGTGCCAGCAGTGAAACCAGGGTAAACACCGGGGAGCTGTTTTTT. As protein: CASSETRVNTGELFF.

This sequence joins TRBV19 and TRBJ1-1; D not certain. The CDR3 totals 12 residues. The germline V gene encodes CDR1 LNHDA and CDR2 SQIVND (reference sequence). V was cut by 6 bases and J by 4 bases, with 9 bases left in between. As DNA, the CDR3 is TGTGCCAGTAGCCGAGAGATCACTGAAGCTTTCTTT. Protein: CASSREITEAFF.

This chain links TRBV5-1 with TRBJ2-1; D might be TRBD2 (7 bases). Deletions cut 2 bases from V and 6 bases from J, with 15 bases between. Germline loops: CDR1 SGHRS, CDR2 YFSETQ. The CDR3 runs 15 residues. CDR3 nucleotide sequence: TGCGCCAGCAGCTTATCGGGGGGCGCAGTCAATGAGCAGTTCTTC. It yields the protein CASSLSGGAVNEQFF.

The gene calls are TRBV18 and TRBJ1-2; 7 positions match TRBD1. CDR3 size: 17 residues. The junction had 10 bases not matched to a gene; V was cut back by 1 base and J by 2 bases. From germline, CDR1 is KGHSH and CDR2 LQKENI. The CDR3 DNA follows: TGTGCCAGCTCACCACGTACCGTAGGGGGCTCCAACTATGGCTACACCTTC. This gives the protein CASSPRTVGGSNYGYTF.

This clone was picked up one time. The J gene is TRBJ1-5, the V gene TRBV4-3, with D tentatively TRBD1 (6 bases). The CDR3 loop spans 16 amino acids. Trimming removed 4 bases at V and 10 bases at J, with 23 bases between. Germline V gives CDR1 LGHNA, CDR2 YSLEER. CDR3 coding DNA: TGCGCCAGCAGCCGCAACCAGGGGCATAGTTTCCGTCCCCAGCATTTT. Translation: CASSRNQGHSFRPQHF.

The chain uses TRBV11-2 and TRBJ1-4; D unclear. The CDR3 length is 17 residues. Per the germline V gene, CDR1 is SGHAT and CDR2 is FQNNGV. Trimming stripped 0 bases from V and 0 bases from J, with 11 bases between. The CDR3 is CASSLDMRLATNEKLFF. The CDR3 bases are TGTGCCAGCAGCTTAGATATGAGGTTGGCAACTAATGAAAAACTGTTTTTT. Full variable domain (rest looked up from reference TRBV11-2 and TRBJ1-4): EAGVAQSPRYKIIEKRQSVAFWCNPISGHATLYWYQQILGQGPKLLIQFQNNGVVDDSQLPKDRFSAERLKGVDSTLKIQPAKLEDSAVYLCASSLDMRLATNEKLFFGSGTQLSVL.

The chain joins TRBV7-3 to TRBJ2-5; 16 positions match TRBD2. The CDR3 sequence is 20 residues long. Per germline, CDR1 SGHTA and CDR2 FQGTGA. V lost 0 bases to trimming and J lost 3 bases; unmatched junction nucleotides: 10. CDR3 sequence: CASSLTGPGTSGGAKETQYF. CDR3 DNA: TGTGCCAGCAGCTTAACGGGTCCCGGGACTAGCGGGGGGGCCAAAGAGACCCAGTACTTC.

The genes are TRBV30 and TRBJ1-3; 7 positions match TRBD1. The V gene end was trimmed by 0 bases and the J gene end by 1 base; junction bases not matched to a gene: 3. The length of the CDR3 is 15 residues. Per germline, CDR1 GTSNPN and CDR2 SVGIG (reference sequence). CDR3 coding DNA: TGTGCCTGGAGTGTACCCAGGGGGTCTGGAAACACCATATATTTT. Translation: CAWSVPRGSGNTIYF.

The chain is built from TRBV27 and TRBJ2-1; TRBD2 agrees at 8 bases. Germline loops: CDR1 MNHEY, CDR2 SMNVEV (reference sequence). The CDR3 sequence is 15 residues long. Losses at the gene ends were 7 bases for V and 6 bases for J; bases not matched to a gene: 11. CDR3 region: CASTSPGLGSNEQFF. Written as DNA, the CDR3 is TGTGCCAGCACCTCACCGGGACTAGGCTCCAATGAGCAGTTCTTC.

The V call is TRBV9, the J call TRBJ2-7; no clear D gene. Deletions cut 0 bases from V and 2 bases from J, with 6 bases between. This CDR3 has 13 amino acids. Germline V lookup: CDR1 SGDLS, CDR2 YYNGEE. The CDR3 DNA reads as TGTGCCAGCAGCGTAGACGGAGCCTACGAGCAGTACTTC. It translates to CASSVDGAYEQYF. Full variable domain (rest looked up from reference TRBV9 and TRBJ2-7): DSGVTQTPKHLITATGQRVTLRCSPRSGDLSVYWYQQSLDQGLQFLIQYYNGEERAKGNILERFSAQQFPDLHSELNLSSLELGDSALYFCASSVDGAYEQYFGPGTRLTVT.

The CDR3 reads CASGDRIYYEQYF. The CDR3 nucleotides read TGTGCCAGCGGGGACAGAATTTACTACGAGCAGTACTTC. The chain couples TRBV7-9 to TRBJ2-7; 7 bases align to TRBD1. The CDR3 sequence is 13 residues long. Germline V gene data show CDR1 as SEHNR and CDR2 as FQNEAQ (reference sequence). The ends lost 8 bases at V and 3 bases at J; junction bases unmatched: 7.

This clone was recorded once. The rearrangement uses TRBV18 and TRBJ2-5; the match to TRBD1 covers 7 bases. The CDR3 has 16 residues. V lost 3 bases to trimming and J lost 2 bases; unmatched junction nucleotides: 9. From germline, CDR1 is KGHSH and CDR2 LQKENI. CDR3 in amino acids: CASSPSNRGPQETQYF. CDR3 in DNA: TGTGCCAGCTCACCGTCCAACAGGGGTCCACAAGAGACCCAGTACTTC. The whole variable domain, filled in from reference TRBV18 and TRBJ2-5, reads NAGVMQNPRHLVRRRGQEARLRCSPMKGHSHVYWYRQLPEEGLKFMVYLQKENIIDESGMPKERFSAEFPKEGPSILRIQQVVRGDSAAYFCASSPSNRGPQETQYFGPGTRLLVL.

V and J are TRBV11-2 and TRBJ1-1, with 7 bases lining up with TRBD1. J gave up 0 bases and V 5 bases, and 12 bases lay outside the gene matches. The CDR3 totals 17 residues. Germline CDR1 reads SGHAT; CDR2 reads FQNNGV. The CDR3 is CASSPQGGGFMNTEAFF. Written as DNA, the CDR3 is TGTGCCAGCAGCCCTCAGGGGGGAGGATTTATGAACACTGAAGCTTTCTTT.

A few counts support this clone. V usage is TRBV27 and J usage is TRBJ2-1; 7 nucleotides agree with TRBD1. The germline gives CDR1 MNHEY, CDR2 SMNVEV (reference sequence). After removal of 9 bases from V and 6 bases from J, the junction contained 14 bases not matched to a gene. The CDR3 length is 15 residues. The chain's CDR3 is CASRPTDRVPNEQFF. The DNA for the CDR3 is TGTGCCAGTCGTCCCACCGACAGGGTCCCCAATGAGCAGTTCTTC.

This chain connects TRBV4-2 to TRBJ2-3; 7 bases line up with TRBD2. Germline trimming cut 1 base from V and 2 bases from J; bases unmatched to any gene: 6. The CDR3 runs to 16 residues. Germline values: CDR1 LGHNA, CDR2 YNFKEQ. The CDR3 DNA follows: TGTGCCAGCAGCCAAGCGGGGGGTAGGGACACAGATACGCAGTATTTT. Its protein is CASSQAGGRDTDTQYF.